This T cell receptor (beta chain) was sequenced for a study of blood T cell repertoires in COVID-19. Study in general: Acute and convalescent COVID-19 samples came from the United States, Italy and Spain. T cells, B-cell-depleted T cells, or PBMCs provided the cDNA or gDNA that served as material.

Per the authors' pipeline: Nucleated cell counts were estimated from reference gene primer amplification. This table comes from immunoSEQ multiplex PCR, and its TCRdb copy is limited to in-frame clones, with some not included. V and J calls and clone size come straight from that table; D and trimming were deduced from the DNA. Seen here are 200,000 to 250,000 clones, around 82% observed once, and the top ten hold 3% to 4%. This clone was counted a single time. V lost 5 bases to trimming and J lost 3 bases; unmatched junction nucleotides: 3. The CDR3 covers 14 residues. CDR1 and CDR2 (germline): SGHTA, FQGNSA.

The chain carries TRBV7-2 and TRBJ1-3, with 8 bases lining up with TRBD1. The sequencing input was peripheral blood. The TCR was taken from an elderly woman with acute or convalescent COVID-19. The CDR3 loop is CASSPDRVGNTIYF. The CDR3 DNA reads as TGTGCCAGCAGCCCGGACAGGGTTGGAAACACCATATATTTT.